Presented here are 9 T cell receptor beta chains from one specimen sequenced in a study of technical replicates of blood from a handful of donors. Method: immunoSEQ multiplex PCR; TCRdb's copy keeps in-frame clones and lacks some. The sample records tens of thousands of clones, roughly 90% being singletons. Input material: T cells isolated from PBMCs. These receptors were taken from a human donor in good health.

The V call is TRBV27, the J call TRBJ2-6; 8 bases align to TRBD1. Germline CDR1 is MNHEY and CDR2 is SMNVEV (reference sequence). The trim removed 1 base at V and 1 base at J, leaving 9 bases unmatched. The CDR3 totals 19 residues. The CDR3 reads CASSLLSGTGLSGANVLTF. The CDR3 DNA reads TGTGCCAGCAGTTTATTATCTGGGACAGGCCTTTCTGGGGCCAACGTCCTGACTTTC.

This CDR3 is CASSPGQAQGYEQYF. The CDR3 region has the DNA TGCGCCAGCAGCCCCGGGCAGGCACAGGGCTACGAGCAGTACTTC. The V and J genes are TRBV4-1 and TRBJ2-7, with D maybe TRBD1 (6 bases). From germline, CDR1 is MGHRA and CDR2 YSYEKL. The CDR3 covers 15 residues. V lost 4 bases, J lost 3 bases, and 16 bases lay in between.

The V call is TRBV19, the J call TRBJ2-7, with D tentatively TRBD1 (7 bases). This CDR3 spans 15 amino acids. Between the trimmed V and J ends, which lost 3 bases and 5 bases, there was a span of 17 bases. Germline assignment: CDR1 LNHDA and CDR2 SQIVND (reference sequence). The CDR3 region has the DNA TGTGCCAGTAGTATGGCCCAGGCCAGGGGGGACGAGCAGTACTTC. It codes for CASSMAQARGDEQYF.

The CDR3 protein is CASSRTGTYEQYF. In nucleotides, the CDR3 is TGTGCCAGCAGCCGAACAGGGACCTACGAGCAGTACTTC. The gene calls are TRBV7-6 and TRBJ2-7; D is perhaps TRBD1 (6 bases). The germline V gene encodes CDR1 SGHVS and CDR2 FNYEAQ. This CDR3 spans 13 amino acids. Between the trimmed V and J ends, which lost 5 bases and 2 bases, there was a span of 10 bases.

CDR3 bases: TGCGCCAGCGAAAGGCAAGAGCGGGTCGGGACCCAGTACTTC. It translates to CASERQERVGTQYF. The V gene is TRBV4-1, the J gene TRBJ2-5, with D possibly being TRBD2 (6 bases). This CDR3 is built from 14 residues. V gave up 8 bases and J gave up 7 bases, with 20 bases separating them. Germline V gives CDR1 MGHRA, CDR2 YSYEKL.

The chain employs TRBV9 and TRBJ2-2; a possible D gene is TRBD2 (5 bases). The CDR3 is 12 residues long. Deletions cut 4 bases from V and 8 bases from J, with 9 bases between. Looked up from germline, CDR1 is SGDLS and CDR2 is YYNGEE. CDR3 region: CASSPGGGELFF. In DNA form, the CDR3 reads TGTGCCAGCAGCCCGGGCGGGGGGGAGCTGTTTTTT. Full variable domain (rest looked up from reference TRBV9 and TRBJ2-2): DSGVTQTPKHLITATGQRVTLRCSPRSGDLSVYWYQQSLDQGLQFLIQYYNGEERAKGNILERFSAQQFPDLHSELNLSSLELGDSALYFCASSPGGGELFFGEGSRLTVL.

V and J are TRBV9 and TRBJ2-1; TRBD2 might be the D (5 bases). Deletions cut 3 bases from V and 0 bases from J, with 13 bases between. The CDR3 runs 16 residues. Germline V lookup: CDR1 SGDLS, CDR2 YYNGEE. DNA of the CDR3: TGTGCCAGCAGCGAAACGGCTAGCACCTCCTACAATGAGCAGTTCTTC. It translates to CASSETASTSYNEQFF. The full variable domain, completed using reference TRBV9 and TRBJ2-1, is DSGVTQTPKHLITATGQRVTLRCSPRSGDLSVYWYQQSLDQGLQFLIQYYNGEERAKGNILERFSAQQFPDLHSELNLSSLELGDSALYFCASSETASTSYNEQFFGPGTRLTVL.

The chain combines TRBV5-1 with TRBJ2-3; 13 bases are a match to TRBD2. In germline, CDR1 is SGHRS, CDR2 YFSETQ. The V gene end was trimmed by 7 bases and the J gene end by 0 bases; junction bases not matched to a gene: 5. This CDR3 spans 16 amino acids. For the CDR3, the DNA is TGCGCCAGCTCGACTAGCGGGGGGTTTAGCACAGATACGCAGTATTTT. It is translated as CASSTSGGFSTDTQYF.

The chain employs TRBV5-1 and TRBJ2-2, with 9 bases identical to TRBD1. Germline lookup yields CDR1 SGHRS and CDR2 YFSETQ. After removal of 4 bases from V and 7 bases from J, the junction contained 20 bases not matched to a gene. The CDR3 consists of 19 residues. CDR3: CASSLMDRGWTSFGGELFF. The CDR3 DNA follows: TGCGCCAGCAGCCTCATGGACAGGGGATGGACCAGTTTCGGCGGGGAGCTGTTTTTT.